A selection of T cell receptor beta chains follows, all from one sample in a study of blood T cell repertoires in COVID-19. Only in-frame clones appear in the TCRdb table, and some are missing; sequencing was by immunoSEQ multiplex PCR. The repertoire consists of a few hundred thousand clones, with roughly 88% occurring once and the leading ten covering about 1.9%. The sequenced material came from PBMCs or T cells enriched from blood (not recorded which). These receptors came from a woman in her 50s who had recovered from COVID-19. CDR3s leave out the opening cysteine and the closing phenylalanine or tryptophan.

TRBJ2-2,TRBV24-1,ATSGRTGNTGELF
TRBJ1-5,TRBV5-1,ASSFDGTGYNQPQH
TRBJ1-1,TRBV18,ASSPPRNPEAF
TRBJ1-5,TRBV27,ATGRGFSNQPQH
TRBJ2-1,TRBV25-1,ASTVSSGRSYNEQF
TRBJ1-5,TRBV7-2,ASSLTWGRNQPQH
TRBJ1-5,TRBV7-8,ASSLGGPQH
TRBJ2-1,TRBV15,ATRRGSGRAQDEQF
TRBJ1-1,TRBV28,ASNLPTGTAF
TRBJ1-3,TRBV5-6,ASSPGQGAIY
TRBJ2-3,TRBV5-6,ASSWGTSEFTDTQY
TRBJ1-5,TRBV7-9,ASSLSTGTGQH
TRBJ1-5,TRBV27,ASMGHNQPQH
TRBJ1-3,TRBV7-6,ASSLNPGTGSGNTIY
TRBJ1-1,TRBV28,ASSLSSHPEAF
TRBJ1-1,TRBV11-2,ASSGGQYMNTEAF
TRBJ2-2,TRBV5-1,ASRVTGTGELF
TRBJ2-3,TRBV11-2,ASSTPQGIWQY
TRBJ1-2,TRBV5-1,ASSLGHPVYGYT